The 7 T cell receptor beta chains listed next were all sequenced from one sample in a study of tumor-infiltrating lymphocytes in primary liver carcinoma. Priming with a constant-region primer yielded TCR beta cDNA from about 510 ng total RNA. Three rounds of nested multiplex PCR with slightly modified ARM-PCR produced TCR beta libraries. With TRBV1-TRBV30 forward primers and a C-beta reverse primer, the first two PCR rounds were run for about 10 cycles each. TCRdb reprocessed the multiplex PCR reads with MiXCR, giving one entry per CDR3 protein. The sample carries some 130,000 distinct CDR3 sequences, around 70% recorded once. Co-extracted RNA and DNA came from roughly 20-30 mg of unsorted bulk tissue. Sequencing was performed on tumor-adjacent normal liver tissue. The receptors derive from a woman aged 60-70 years with primary liver carcinoma and hepatitis B virus infection.

In regard to this clonotype: This may arise from a read error, as a much more abundant clone is one base away. This chain joins TRBV5-6 and TRBJ1-2; D may be TRBD1 (6 bases). Germline loops: CDR1 SGHDT, CDR2 YYEEEE. CDR3 length: 17 residues. The ends were cut back, 4 bases at V and 4 bases at J, with 23 bases in the middle. The CDR3 loop is CASSRSWGWDKGYGYTF. CDR3 nucleotides: TGTGCCAGCAGCCGAAGTTGGGGCTGGGACAAGGGCTATGGCTACACCTTC.

V usage is TRBV2 and J usage is TRBJ2-1; 9 nucleotides match TRBD2. The CDR3 sequence is 13 residues long. Germline V gene lookup returns CDR1 SNHLY and CDR2 FYNNEI. V lost 7 bases and J lost 14; bases outside the gene matches: 12. The CDR3: CASMASGMVREFF. For the CDR3, the DNA is TGTGCCAGCATGGCTAGCGGGATGGTAAGGGAGTTCTTC.

Regarding this clonotype: At one of its ends the junction is not consistent with the germline gene, which may arise from a read error. The chain joins TRBV5-6 to TRBJ2-1, with D uncertain. Germline values: CDR1 SGHDT, CDR2 YYEEEE. This CDR3 is built from 15 residues. CDR3 sequence: CASSLGLRRGDEQLF. The CDR3, as DNA: TGTGCCAGCAGCTTGGGGCTACGCCGTGGGGATGAGCAGCTCTTC.

As concerns this clonotype: A much larger clone differs by one base, so this may be a read error. The conserved phenylalanine or tryptophan normally closing the CDR3 is absent here, so this likely arose from a read error. The gene calls are TRBV7-9 and TRBJ2-1; D is possibly TRBD2 (6 bases). V lost 0 bases to trimming and J lost 4 bases, with 13 bases between them. The CDR3 is 16 amino acids. Germline assignment: CDR1 SEHNR and CDR2 FQNEAQ (reference sequence). The CDR3 reads CASSLAGRRGYNEQFL. The CDR3 DNA reads as TGTGCCAGCAGCTTAGCAGGGCGGAGGGGATACAATGAGCAGTTCTTA.

Comment on this clonotype: With a much larger clone just one base away, this may be a read error. The chain combines TRBV4-1 with TRBJ2-5, with TRBD2 matching 12 bases. Germline CDR1 MGHRA, CDR2 YSYEKL. The CDR3 covers 22 residues. CDR3 nucleotide sequence: TGCGCCAGCAGACAAGGGGGGGGAGCTAGCGGGAGGGCCTCGCGAGAATTGATAACCCAGTACTTC. Its protein product is CASRQGGGASGRASRELITQYF.

With respect to this clonotype: A read error is likely, as this CDR3 ends without the conserved phenylalanine or tryptophan. The chain joins TRBV11-2 to TRBJ1-5, with 7 bases lining up with TRBD1. Germline V gene lookup returns CDR1 SGHAT and CDR2 FQNNGV. This CDR3 contains 13 residues. V trimming: 6 bases; J trimming: 3 bases; junction bases outside the gene matches: 2. The CDR3 is CASRGQINQPQHI. In DNA, the CDR3 is TGTGCCAGCAGGGGACAGATCAATCAGCCCCAGCATATT.

On this clonotype itself: The CDR3 does not end in the conserved phenylalanine or tryptophan, so this is likely a read error. The chain carries TRBV11-2 and TRBJ2-3, with a possible D match to TRBD1 (6 bases). CDR3 length: 15 amino acids. Germline CDR1 reads SGHAT; CDR2 reads FQNNGV. The CDR3 nucleotides are TGTGCTAGCAGCTCGGTATTAGGGGGACCAGATACGCAGTATTGT. Translation gives CASSSVLGGPDTQYC.